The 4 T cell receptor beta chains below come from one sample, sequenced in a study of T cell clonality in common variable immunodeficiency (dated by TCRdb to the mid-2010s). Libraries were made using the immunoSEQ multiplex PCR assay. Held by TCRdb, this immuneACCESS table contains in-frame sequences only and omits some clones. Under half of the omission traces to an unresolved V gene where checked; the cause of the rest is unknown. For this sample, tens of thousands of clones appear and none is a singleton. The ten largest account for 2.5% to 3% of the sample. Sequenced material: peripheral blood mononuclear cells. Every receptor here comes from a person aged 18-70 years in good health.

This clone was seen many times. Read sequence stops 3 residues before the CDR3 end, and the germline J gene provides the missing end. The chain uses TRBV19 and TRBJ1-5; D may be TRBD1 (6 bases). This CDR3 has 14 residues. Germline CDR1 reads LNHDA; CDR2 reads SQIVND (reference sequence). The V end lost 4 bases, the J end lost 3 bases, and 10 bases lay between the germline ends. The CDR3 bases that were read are TGTGCCAGTAGTAGCCAGGGACACAATCAGCCC. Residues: CASSSQGHNQP. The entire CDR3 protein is CASSSQGHNQPQHF.

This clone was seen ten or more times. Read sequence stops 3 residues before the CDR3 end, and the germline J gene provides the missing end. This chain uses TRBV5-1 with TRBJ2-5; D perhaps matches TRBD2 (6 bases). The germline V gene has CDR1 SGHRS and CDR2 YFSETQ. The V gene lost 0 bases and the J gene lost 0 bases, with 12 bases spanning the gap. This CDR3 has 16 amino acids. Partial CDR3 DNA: TGCGCCAGCAGCTTGGGTGGAGGGTGGAACCAAGAGACC. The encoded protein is CASSLGGGWNQET. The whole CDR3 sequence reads CASSLGGGWNQETQYF. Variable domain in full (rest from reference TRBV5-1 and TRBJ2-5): KAGVTQTPRYLIKTRGQQVTLSCSPISGHRSVSWYQQTPGQGLQFLFEYFSETQRNKGNFPGRFSGRQFSNSRSEMNVSTLELGDSALYLCASSLGGGWNQETQYFGPGTRLLVL.

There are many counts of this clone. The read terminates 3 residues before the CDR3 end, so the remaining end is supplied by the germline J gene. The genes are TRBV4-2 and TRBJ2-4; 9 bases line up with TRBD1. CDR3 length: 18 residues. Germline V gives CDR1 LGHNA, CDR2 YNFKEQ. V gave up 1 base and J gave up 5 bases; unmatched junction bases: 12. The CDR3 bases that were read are TGTGCCAGCAGCCAAGTTGCCCCCCAGACAGGGGGTGAAAACATT. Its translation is CASSQVAPQTGGENI. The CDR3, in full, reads CASSQVAPQTGGENIQYF.

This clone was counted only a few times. Here the CDR3 reads CASSSHRGRLVSNQPQHF. CDR3 DNA (partial): TGCGCCAGCAGTTCTCACAGGGGCCGCCTTGTAAGCAATCAGCCC. This chain connects TRBV23-1 to TRBJ1-5; TRBD1 matches 7 bases. The sequenced fragment ends 3 residues before the CDR3 boundary, so the rest is inferred from the germline J gene. TRBV23-1 is filed as an ORF, its function uncertain. Trimming cost V 5 bases and J 1 base; bases outside gene matches: 14. The CDR3 extends over 18 amino acids.